Listed below are T cell receptor gamma chains from one sample, sequenced in a study of intestinal T cells in coeliac disease. TCRdb reanalyzed the multiplex PCR reads using CATT. The sample includes around 720 gamma-chain clones, roughly 50% seen only once; the top ten take less than 20%. The source material was a duodenal biopsy. These receptor sequences come from a human donor with celiac disease. The CDR3 runs from the conserved cysteine through the conserved F or W. Fields, in order: J gene, V gene, clone size, CDR3 DNA, CDR3 protein. Clone size is given for some rows only: seen once, a few or many times, or a class if the clone is expanded.

TRGJ1/TRGJ2 TRGV10 large TGTGCTGCGTGGGACGATTATTATAAGAAACTCTTT CAAWDDYYKKLF
TRGJP1 TRGV8 large TGTGCCACCTGGGATAATACCACTGGTTGGTTCAAGATATTT CATWDNTTGWFKIF
TRGJP2 TRGV2 - TGTGCCACCTGGGACGGGCGAGCCGGTTGGATCAAGACGTTT CATWDGRAGWIKTF
TRGJ1/TRGJ2 TRGV10 - TGTGCTGCGTGGGATTCCACTATGGCCCTAAGTAAACTCTTT CAAWDSTMALSKLF
TRGJ1/TRGJ2 TRGV2 - TGTGCCACCTGGGACGGCCCTTATAAGAAACTCTTT CATWDGPYKKLF
TRGJP1 TRGV10 - TGTGCTGCGTGGGATAAAGGCCCTTATACCACTGGTTGGTTCAAGATATTT CAAWDKGPYTTGWFKIF
TRGJ1/TRGJ2 TRGV10 - TGTGCCTGTCTATCCTGCCGGGGGAAACTCTTT CACLSCRGKLF
TRGJ1/TRGJ2 TRGV2 once TGTGCCACCTGGGATCGGACCTTTGATTATTATAAGAAACTCTTT CATWDRTFDYYKKLF
TRGJP2 TRGV8 few TGTGCCACCTGGGGGCGCTTATGCGATTGGATCAAGACGTTT CATWGRLCDWIKTF
TRGJ1/TRGJ2 TRGV4 large TGTGCCACCTGGCTGTATAAGAAACTCTTT CATWLYKKLF
TRGJ1/TRGJ2 TRGV2 large TGTGCCACCTGGGACGTTAAGAAGGGTTATAAGAAACTCTTT CATWDVKKGYKKLF
TRGJ1/TRGJ2 TRGV2 few TGTGCCACCTGGGGCTTGGTAGGGTCACGGTATAAGAAACTCTTT CATWGLVGSRYKKLF
TRGJP1 TRGV2 - TGTGCCACCTGGGACGGGTCTGGTCAGGGTCAAAATCAGTCCACTGGTTGGTTCAAGATATTT CATWDGSGQGQNQSTGWFKIF
TRGJ1/TRGJ2 TRGV4 large TGTGCCACCTGGGATGGGCCGGGGTATAAGAAACTCTTT CATWDGPGYKKLF
TRGJ1/TRGJ2 TRGV9 - TGTGCCTTGTGGGAGGCTGGCAACCCCCGGGGAGCTAATAAGAAACTCTTT CALWEAGNPRGANKKLF
TRGJP1 TRGV8 - TGTGCCGACCTGGGATATACCACTGGTTGGTTCAAGATATTT CADLGYTTGWFKIF
TRGJP1 TRGV10 - TGTGCGCGTGGGATAAAGGGCCCTTATACCACTGGTTGGTTCAAGATATTT CARGIKGPYTTGWFKIF
TRGJ1/TRGJ2 TRGV8 - TGTGCCACCGAGAAAAATGTTTATTATAAGAAACTCTTT CATEKNVYYKKLF
TRGJP2 TRGV8 large TGTGCCACCTGGGGTGGGATCCGTGATTGGATCAAGACGTTT CATWGGIRDWIKTF
TRGJ1/TRGJ2 TRGV4 - TGTGCCACCTTGGGATGGGGAAATAAGAAACTCTTT CATLGWGNKKLF
TRGJP1 TRGV10 - TGTGCTGGCAGTGGGGACCTTAATTCAGAGTGGTTCAAGATATTT CAGSGDLNSEWFKIF
TRGJP2 TRGV2 - TGTGCCACCTGGGACGGGCGTAGCCTGGTTGGGATCAAGACGTTT CATWDGRSLVGIKTF
TRGJ1/TRGJ2 TRGV8 large TGTGCCACCTGGGATTATAAGAAACTCTTT CATWDYKKLF
TRGJ1/TRGJ2 TRGV8 large TGTGCCACCTGGGCCTATCGGGAGACGAATTATTATAAGAAACTCTTT CATWAYRETNYYKKLF
TRGJP1 TRGV10 few TGTGCTGCGTGGGGATTATTCGCTGGTTGGTTCAAGATATTT CAAWGLFAGWFKIF
TRGJP2 TRGV3 - TGTGCCAACTCCCGGGTTGATTGGATCAAGACGTTT CANSRVDWIKTF
TRGJP1 TRGV3 few TGTGCCACCTGGGACAGGCGGGGGTGGGAAGGCACTGGTTGGTTCAAGATATTT CATWDRRGWEGTGWFKIF
TRGJ1/TRGJ2 TRGV10 large TGTGCTGCGTGGGAAGTCACGAATTATTATAAGAAACTCTTT CAAWEVTNYYKKLF
TRGJP1 TRGV10 large TGTGCTGCGTGGGAACCCACTGGTTGGTTCAAGATATTT CAAWEPTGWFKIF
TRGJP1 TRGV4 - TGTGCCACCTGGAGCGTGTGTGGTTGGTTCAAGATATTT CATWSVCGWFKIF
TRGJ1/TRGJ2 TRGV9 large TGTGCCTTGCTATTTAAGAAACTCTTT CALLFKKLF
TRGJP1 TRGV2 - TGTGCCACTGGGACGGGGCACTGTTGGTTCAAGATATTT CATGTGHCWFKIF